The source of this T cell receptor beta chain is a study of CD8 T cells in ankylosing spondylitis. The CDR3 spans 15 residues. Germline V lookup: CDR1 SGHTS, CDR2 YDEGEE. V lost 1 base and J 2 bases, leaving 12 bases between the germline ends. In TCRdb, the 5' RACE reads were re-called with MiXCR into one record per CDR3 protein. The sample yields hundreds of thousands of distinct CDR3 sequences, 8% to 9.5% seen once. Study findings and constraints: Disease-linked clones bore a CD8+ phenotype, appearing relatively rarely in peripheral blood. Apparently characteristic of ankylosing spondylitis blood was a TCR beta motif (roughly eight highly homologous variants). Reportedly, significant enrichment of disease-linked clones occurred in matched ankylosing spondylitis synovial fluid.

With regard to this clonotype: Its target is not known.

The chain recombines TRBV5-8 with TRBJ1-2, with D hard to call. The clonotype originates from a male donor with ankylosing spondylitis or in good health (not recorded which). The sample comprised blood, either unsorted or a sorted T cell fraction (not recorded which). The CDR3 spells CASSLPVRANYGYTF. CDR3 DNA sequence: TGTGCCAGCAGCTTGCCCGTTAGGGCAAACTATGGCTACACCTTC.